This TCR beta chain originates from a study of vaccination effects on CD4 cells after COVID-19. Germline CDR1 and CDR2: MNHEY and SMNVEV (reference sequence). V trimming: 0 bases; J trimming: 4 bases; junction bases outside the gene matches: 2. This CDR3 is 14 amino acids long. Overall study findings and caveats: Late in the post-vaccination period, infection-induced and vaccine-induced clones underwent marked clonal contraction. Healthy vaccinees had only 1 of 255 vaccine-induced clones cross-react with common cold coronaviruses. The study had few convalescent patients and no early post-infection timepoints.

Method: immunoSEQ multiplex PCR; TCRdb's copy keeps in-frame clones and lacks some. The sample yields tens of thousands of clones, about 80% seen once. Antigen-specific CD4+ T cells were expanded (with viral peptide pools) by the ViraFEST assay ahead of sequencing. Investigators separated out CD4+ T cells once about eleven days of culture had passed. Each participant was given two doses of one vaccine (BNT162b2 or mRNA-1273). Each culture had half its medium swapped for IL-2 medium on days 3 and 7. Turning to this clone: Its antigen is not known.

The specimen was CD4+ T cells from PBMCs cultured with HCoV-229E spike peptides, collected after COVID-19 vaccination. V gene TRBV27 combines with J gene TRBJ2-5; 7 bases fit TRBD1. This receptor was taken from a human donor who received a COVID-19 vaccine. As DNA, the CDR3 is TGTGCCAGCAGTTTATCTACAGGGGTAGAGACCCAGTACTTC. Protein product: CASSLSTGVETQYF.